This T cell receptor (beta chain) was sequenced for a study of T cell repertoires in cytomegalovirus infection. Study as a whole: Recently identified HLA-C-restricted CMV epitopes were among the peptides used. In public TCR beta signatures, there were indications of both CMV infection and matching HLA type.

As concerns this clonotype: Antigen: not known.

TCRdb re-called the reads through MiXCR, storing one row per CDR3 protein. The sample shows fewer than 1,000,000 distinct CDR3 sequences, 31% of them seen only once. The study, taken as a whole, reports: HLA-C-restricted, CMV-specific TCR beta clonotypes were dominant ex vivo. Identification of carriers of CMV plus the relevant HLA was achieved through cumulative public TCR beta family frequency.

The source of this sequence is a human donor in good health (CMV status not recorded). Some clones in this sample may be carry-over from other donors' samples. The sequencing here drew on cultured CD8+ T cells from PBMCs, taken from culture after CMV antigen stimulation.

CDR3: CASSWGWGPSSYNEQFF. As DNA, the CDR3 is TGTGCCAGCAGTTGGGGGTGGGGTCCGAGCTCCTACAATGAGCAGTTCTTC. The rearrangement joins TRBV27 to TRBJ2-1; D could derive from TRBD1 or TRBD2 (5 bases each). Germline V gene sequence: CDR1 MNHEY, CDR2 SMNVEV (reference sequence). V was clipped by 4 bases and J by 0 bases, with 16 bases between them. This CDR3 is 17 amino acids long.